The T cell receptor beta chain under discussion was sequenced for a study of early T cells in non-severe SARS-CoV-2 infection. Looking at the study overall: The chains were unpaired, and the sequenced material was bulk RNA from unsorted whole blood.

Overall study findings and caveats: There was a bias toward anti-spike CD8 responses in VDJdb matching, which missed private and CD4 specificities.

Germline assignment: CDR1 SGHAT and CDR2 FQNNGV. The CDR3 loop spans 13 amino acids. The germline V and J ends were trimmed by 2 bases and 9 bases, with 11 bases remaining between them. This clonotype was seen ten or more times. The antigen remains undetermined. Each cDNA molecule carried a unique molecular identifier. TCRdb analysed the 5' RACE reads with MiXCR anew, one entry per CDR3 protein. The sample comprises over 75,000 distinct CDR3 sequences, about 15% of which are singletons, and 5.5% rests with the top ten. This sequence joins TRBV11-2 and TRBJ2-1, with D possibly being TRBD2 (5 bases). The sequencing sample was made of whole blood. The sequence was collected from an adult who was a healthcare worker with PCR-confirmed SARS-CoV-2 infection or an uninfected control (not recorded which). The CDR3 sequence: CASSLLLAGEQFF. CDR3 sequence (DNA): TGTGCCAGCAGCTTACTTTTGGCGGGTGAGCAGTTCTTC.